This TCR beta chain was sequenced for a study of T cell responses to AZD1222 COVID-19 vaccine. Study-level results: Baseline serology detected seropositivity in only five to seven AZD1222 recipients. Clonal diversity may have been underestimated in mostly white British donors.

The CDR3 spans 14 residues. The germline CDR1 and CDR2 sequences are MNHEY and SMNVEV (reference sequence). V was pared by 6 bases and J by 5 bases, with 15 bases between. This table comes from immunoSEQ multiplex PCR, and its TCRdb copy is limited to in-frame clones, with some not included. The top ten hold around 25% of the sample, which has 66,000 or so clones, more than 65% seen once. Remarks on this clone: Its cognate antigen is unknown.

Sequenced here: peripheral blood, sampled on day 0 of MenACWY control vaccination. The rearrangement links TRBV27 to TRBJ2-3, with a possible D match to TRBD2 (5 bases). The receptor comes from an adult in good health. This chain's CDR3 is CASSPTMGRDTQYF. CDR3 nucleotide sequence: TGTGCCAGCAGCCCGACGATGGGGAGAGATACGCAGTATTTT.